These T cell receptor beta chains were read from a single sample in a study of blood T cell repertoires in COVID-19. Clones were sequenced by immunoSEQ multiplex PCR, and TCRdb holds only the in-frame ones, with some missing. Of about 260,000 clones detected, around 80% appear once; the ten largest clones hold 4.1%. The sequenced sample was PBMCs or T cells enriched from blood (not recorded which). These TCRs come from a man under 40 with acute COVID-19. CDR3s include the opening cysteine and the closing phenylalanine or tryptophan. D genes are given only for firm matches. Where a row states a size, it is once, few, many or the class of an expanded clone; other rows omit it.

V gene: TRBV7-9
clone size: -
CDR3 length: 11
D gene: -
J gene: TRBJ1-1
CDR3 protein: CASSLNTEAFF
CDR3 DNA: TGTGCCAGCAGTCTCAACACTGAAGCTTTCTTT

V gene: TRBV15
clone size: -
CDR3 length: 17
D gene: -
J gene: TRBJ1-3
CDR3 protein: CATSRDHPQGSGNTIYF
CDR3 DNA: TGTGCCACCAGCAGAGATCACCCTCAGGGATCTGGAAACACCATATATTTT

V gene: TRBV6-2/TRBV6-3
clone size: -
CDR3 length: 16
D gene: TRBD1
J gene: TRBJ2-4
CDR3 protein: CASSYLDRAKDDIQYF
CDR3 DNA: TGTGCCAGCAGTTATTTGGACAGGGCCAAGGATGACATTCAGTACTTC

V gene: TRBV29-1
clone size: -
CDR3 length: 14
D gene: TRBD1
J gene: TRBJ2-1
CDR3 protein: CSVGDRVDYNEQFF
CDR3 DNA: TGCAGCGTTGGGGACAGGGTGGATTACAATGAGCAGTTCTTC

V gene: TRBV13
clone size: -
CDR3 length: 16
D gene: TRBD1
J gene: TRBJ1-2
CDR3 protein: CASSYTGQGQNYGYTF
CDR3 DNA: TGTGCCAGCAGCTACACGGGACAGGGGCAAAACTATGGCTACACCTTC

V gene: TRBV18
clone size: -
CDR3 length: 12
D gene: -
J gene: TRBJ2-2
CDR3 protein: CASSPAFGELFF
CDR3 DNA: TGTGCCAGCTCACCGGCATTTGGGGAGCTGTTTTTT

V gene: TRBV7-3
clone size: -
CDR3 length: 14
D gene: -
J gene: TRBJ1-1
CDR3 protein: CASSPGAGITEAFF
CDR3 DNA: TGTGCCAGCAGCCCCGGCGCAGGGATCACTGAAGCTTTCTTT

V gene: TRBV3-1/TRBV3-2
clone size: -
CDR3 length: 12
D gene: -
J gene: TRBJ2-1
CDR3 protein: CASSQRYNEQFF
CDR3 DNA: TGTGCCAGCAGCCAACGTTACAATGAGCAGTTCTTC

V gene: TRBV4-1
clone size: once
CDR3 length: 16
D gene: TRBD1
J gene: TRBJ1-4
CDR3 protein: CASSQDQGGASEKLFF
CDR3 DNA: TGCGCCAGCAGCCAAGATCAAGGGGGCGCATCTGAAAAACTGTTTTTT

V gene: TRBV6-1
clone size: -
CDR3 length: 16
D gene: TRBD2
J gene: TRBJ2-1
CDR3 protein: CASSENSGGAYNEQFF
CDR3 DNA: TGTGCCAGCAGTGAAAATAGCGGGGGGGCCTACAATGAGCAGTTCTTC

V gene: TRBV2
clone size: -
CDR3 length: 13
D gene: -
J gene: TRBJ1-1
CDR3 protein: CASSAPLNTEAFF
CDR3 DNA: TGTGCCAGCAGTGCCCCGTTGAACACTGAAGCTTTCTTT

V gene: TRBV6-2/TRBV6-3
clone size: -
CDR3 length: 14
D gene: -
J gene: TRBJ1-1
CDR3 protein: CASSYGSMNTEAFF
CDR3 DNA: TGTGCCAGCAGTTACGGGAGCATGAACACTGAAGCTTTCTTT

V gene: TRBV24-1
clone size: -
CDR3 length: 15
D gene: TRBD1
J gene: TRBJ1-5
CDR3 protein: CATSHGTGGNQPQHF
CDR3 DNA: TGTGCCACCAGTCATGGGACAGGGGGCAATCAGCCCCAGCATTTT

V gene: TRBV4-3
clone size: -
CDR3 length: 15
D gene: TRBD1
J gene: TRBJ2-3
CDR3 protein: CASSQGGTGEDTQYF
CDR3 DNA: TGCGCCAGCAGCCAAGGAGGGACAGGGGAAGATACGCAGTATTTT

V gene: TRBV11-2
clone size: -
CDR3 length: 14
D gene: TRBD1
J gene: TRBJ1-2
CDR3 protein: CASSIWTGNGGYTF
CDR3 DNA: TGTGCCAGCAGCATCTGGACAGGGAACGGTGGCTACACCTTC

V gene: TRBV18
clone size: -
CDR3 length: 15
D gene: TRBD2
J gene: TRBJ2-1
CDR3 protein: CASSPAGGGYNEQFF
CDR3 DNA: TGTGCCAGCTCACCAGCGGGAGGGGGGTACAATGAGCAGTTCTTC

V gene: TRBV11-2
clone size: -
CDR3 length: 15
D gene: -
J gene: TRBJ1-1
CDR3 protein: CASSQGPVRVPEAFF
CDR3 DNA: TGTGCCAGCAGCCAAGGACCCGTGAGGGTACCTGAAGCTTTCTTT

V gene: TRBV6-4
clone size: few
CDR3 length: 14
D gene: -
J gene: TRBJ2-2
CDR3 protein: CASSDVGASGELFF
CDR3 DNA: TGTGCCAGCAGTGACGTTGGGGCCTCGGGGGAGCTGTTTTTT

V gene: TRBV11-2
clone size: -
CDR3 length: 12
D gene: -
J gene: TRBJ1-2
CDR3 protein: CASTSVGEGYTF
CDR3 DNA: TGTGCCAGCACGTCGGTAGGGGAAGGCTACACCTTC

V gene: TRBV6-5
clone size: -
CDR3 length: 14
D gene: TRBD1
J gene: TRBJ1-1
CDR3 protein: CASTPGTDPSGAFF
CDR3 DNA: TGTGCCAGCACCCCAGGGACAGACCCATCAGGAGCTTTCTTT

V gene: TRBV6-5
clone size: -
CDR3 length: 13
D gene: TRBD1
J gene: TRBJ1-2
CDR3 protein: CASSPGGIGGYTF
CDR3 DNA: TGTGCCAGCAGCCCAGGGGGGATAGGAGGCTACACCTTC

V gene: TRBV19
clone size: -
CDR3 length: 12
D gene: TRBD1
J gene: TRBJ1-4
CDR3 protein: CASSPSTGGLFF
CDR3 DNA: TGTGCCAGTAGTCCTTCGACAGGGGGACTGTTTTTT

V gene: TRBV27
clone size: few
CDR3 length: 16
D gene: -
J gene: TRBJ2-1
CDR3 protein: CASSPVFGARYNEQFF
CDR3 DNA: TGTGCCAGCAGTCCTGTATTTGGGGCTCGTTACAATGAGCAGTTCTTC

V gene: TRBV2
clone size: -
CDR3 length: 14
D gene: TRBD2
J gene: TRBJ2-5
CDR3 protein: CASGWGGNQETQYF
CDR3 DNA: TGTGCCAGCGGCTGGGGAGGGAACCAAGAGACCCAGTACTTC

V gene: TRBV24-1
clone size: once
CDR3 length: 16
D gene: TRBD1
J gene: TRBJ2-2
CDR3 protein: CATDEGQGGNTGELFF
CDR3 DNA: TGTGCCACCGACGAAGGACAGGGCGGGAACACCGGGGAGCTGTTTTTT

V gene: TRBV27
clone size: -
CDR3 length: 16
D gene: -
J gene: TRBJ2-3
CDR3 protein: CASRWSLRGTTDTQYF
CDR3 DNA: TGTGCCAGCAGGTGGTCGCTGCGGGGAACCACAGATACGCAGTATTTT